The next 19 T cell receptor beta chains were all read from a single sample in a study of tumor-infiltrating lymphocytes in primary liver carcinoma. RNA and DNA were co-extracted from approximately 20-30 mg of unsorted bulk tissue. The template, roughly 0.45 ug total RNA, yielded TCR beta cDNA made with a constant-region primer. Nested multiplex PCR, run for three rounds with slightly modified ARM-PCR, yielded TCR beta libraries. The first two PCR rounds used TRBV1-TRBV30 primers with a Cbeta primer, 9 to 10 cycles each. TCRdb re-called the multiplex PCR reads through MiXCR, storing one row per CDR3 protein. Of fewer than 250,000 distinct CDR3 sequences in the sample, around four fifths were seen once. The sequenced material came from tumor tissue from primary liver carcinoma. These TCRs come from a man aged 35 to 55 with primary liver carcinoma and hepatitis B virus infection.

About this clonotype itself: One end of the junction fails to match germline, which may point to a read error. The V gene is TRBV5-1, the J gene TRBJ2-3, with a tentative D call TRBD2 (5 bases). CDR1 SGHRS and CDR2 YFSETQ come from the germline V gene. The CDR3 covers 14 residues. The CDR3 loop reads CASSLLVGTDTHYF. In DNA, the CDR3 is TGCGCCAGCAGCTTACTAGTGGGCACAGATACGCATTATTTT.

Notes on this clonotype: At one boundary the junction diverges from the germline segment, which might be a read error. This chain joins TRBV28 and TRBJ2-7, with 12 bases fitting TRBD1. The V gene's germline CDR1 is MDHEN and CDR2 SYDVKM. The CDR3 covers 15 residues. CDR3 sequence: CVSTSGTGGPYEQYF. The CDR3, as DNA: TGTGTCAGCACCTCCGGGACAGGGGGCCCCTACGAGCAGTACTTC.

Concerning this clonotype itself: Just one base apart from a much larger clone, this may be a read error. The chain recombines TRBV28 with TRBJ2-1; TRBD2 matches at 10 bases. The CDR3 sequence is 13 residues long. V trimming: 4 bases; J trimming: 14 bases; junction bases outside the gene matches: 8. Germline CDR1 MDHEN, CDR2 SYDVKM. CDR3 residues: CASSSESSGRKFF. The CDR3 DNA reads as TGTGCCAGCAGTTCCGAATCTAGCGGGAGAAAGTTCTTC.

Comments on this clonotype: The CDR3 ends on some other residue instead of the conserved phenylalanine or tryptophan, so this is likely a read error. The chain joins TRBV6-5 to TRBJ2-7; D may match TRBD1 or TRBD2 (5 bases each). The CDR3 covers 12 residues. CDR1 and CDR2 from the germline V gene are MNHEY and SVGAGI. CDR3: CSTSWDGYEQYI. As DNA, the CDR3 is TGTTCCACCTCCTGGGACGGCTACGAGCAGTACATT.

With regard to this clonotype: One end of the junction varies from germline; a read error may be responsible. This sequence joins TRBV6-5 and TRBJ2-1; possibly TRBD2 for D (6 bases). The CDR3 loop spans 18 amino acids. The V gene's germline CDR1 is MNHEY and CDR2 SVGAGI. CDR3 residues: CTSSYCKAAGPSYNEQFF. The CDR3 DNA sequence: TGTACCAGCAGTTACTGCAAGGCGGCGGGGCCCTCCTACAATGAGCAGTTCTTC.

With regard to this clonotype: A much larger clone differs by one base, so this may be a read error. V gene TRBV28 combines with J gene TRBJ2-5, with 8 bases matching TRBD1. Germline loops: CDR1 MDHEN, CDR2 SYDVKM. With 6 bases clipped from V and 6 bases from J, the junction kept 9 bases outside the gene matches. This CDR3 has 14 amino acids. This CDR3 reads CASSTGGSWKTQYF. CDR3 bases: TGTGCCAGCAGCACAGGGGGGAGTTGGAAGACCCAGTACTTC.

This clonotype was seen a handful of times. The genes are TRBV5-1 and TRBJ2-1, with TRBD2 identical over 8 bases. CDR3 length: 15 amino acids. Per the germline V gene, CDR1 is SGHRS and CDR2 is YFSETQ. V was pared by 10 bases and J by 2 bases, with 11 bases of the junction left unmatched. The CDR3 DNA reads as TGCGCCGGCATGGCGGGGGGCGCTGCCTACAATGAGCAGTTCTTC. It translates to CAGMAGGAAYNEQFF. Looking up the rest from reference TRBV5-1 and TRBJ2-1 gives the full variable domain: KAGVTQTPRYLIKTRGQQVTLSCSPISGHRSVSWYQQTPGQGLQFLFEYFSETQRNKGNFPGRFSGRQFSNSRSEMNVSTLELGDSALYLCAGMAGGAAYNEQFFGPGTRLTVL.

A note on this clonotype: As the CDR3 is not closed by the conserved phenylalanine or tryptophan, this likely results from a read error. The CDR3 sequence: CASSPRPSFSEQFI. DNA for the CDR3: TGTGCCAGCAGCCCTCGGCCCAGCTTTAGTGAGCAGTTCATC. The chain joins TRBV6-5 to TRBJ2-1; D remains ambiguous. Trimming removed 6 bases at V and 9 bases at J, with 18 bases between. The CDR3 extends over 14 amino acids. CDR1 is MNHEY and CDR2 is SVGAGI in the germline V gene.

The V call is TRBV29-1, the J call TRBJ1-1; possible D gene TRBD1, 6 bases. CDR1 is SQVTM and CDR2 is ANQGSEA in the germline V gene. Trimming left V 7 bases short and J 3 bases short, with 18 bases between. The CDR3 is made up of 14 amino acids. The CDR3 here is CSGRMEGEDTEAFF. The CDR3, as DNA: TGCAGCGGCCGCATGGAGGGGGAGGACACTGAAGCTTTCTTT.

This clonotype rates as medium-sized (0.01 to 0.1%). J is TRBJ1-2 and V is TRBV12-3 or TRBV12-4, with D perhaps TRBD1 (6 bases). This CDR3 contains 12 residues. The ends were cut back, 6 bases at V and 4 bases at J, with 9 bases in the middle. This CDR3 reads CASSIGGYGYTF. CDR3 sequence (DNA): TGTGCCAGCAGCATAGGGGGCTATGGCTACACCTTC.

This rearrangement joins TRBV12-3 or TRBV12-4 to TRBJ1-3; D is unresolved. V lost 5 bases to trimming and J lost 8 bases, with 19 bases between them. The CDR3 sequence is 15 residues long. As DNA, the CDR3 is TGTGCCAGCAGTCGTGCAGCGGGTGGGTGGCACACCATATATTTT. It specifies CASSRAAGGWHTIYF.

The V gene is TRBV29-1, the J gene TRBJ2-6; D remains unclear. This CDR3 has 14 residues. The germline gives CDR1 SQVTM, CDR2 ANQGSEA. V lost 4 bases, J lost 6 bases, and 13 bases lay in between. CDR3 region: CSVGVQGVANVLTF. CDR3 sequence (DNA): TGCAGCGTTGGCGTCCAAGGTGTGGCCAACGTCCTGACTTTC. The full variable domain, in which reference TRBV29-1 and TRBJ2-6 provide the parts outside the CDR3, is SAVISQKPSRDICQRGTSLTIQCQVDSQVTMMFWYRQQPGQSLTLIATANQGSEATYESGFVIDKFPISRPNLTFSTLTVSNMSPEDSSIYLCSVGVQGVANVLTFGAGSRLTVL.

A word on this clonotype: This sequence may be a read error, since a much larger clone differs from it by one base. CDR3 DNA sequence: TGCGCCAGCAGCTCCTCGGACAGGGTGGATGGCTGCACCTTC. This encodes CASSSSDRVDGCTF. V usage is TRBV5-1 and J usage is TRBJ1-2; 8 bases line up with TRBD1. This CDR3 is 14 amino acids long. Germline V gene data show CDR1 as SGHRS and CDR2 as YFSETQ.

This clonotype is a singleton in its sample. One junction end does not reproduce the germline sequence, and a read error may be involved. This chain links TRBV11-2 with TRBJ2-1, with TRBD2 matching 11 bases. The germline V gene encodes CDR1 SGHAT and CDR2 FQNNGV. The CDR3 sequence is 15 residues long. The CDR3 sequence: CAISQTSGNNNKQFF. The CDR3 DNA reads TGTGCCATCAGCCAGACTAGCGGGAACAACAATAAGCAGTTCTTC.

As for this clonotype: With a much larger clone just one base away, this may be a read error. CDR3 nucleotides: TGCGCCAGCAGCTCAGGGGACTATGACTACACCTTC. Amino acid sequence: CASSSGDYDYTF. J is TRBJ1-2 and V is TRBV5-1, with a possible D match to TRBD1 (6 bases). This CDR3 is built from 12 residues. CDR1 is SGHRS, CDR2 YFSETQ, per germline.

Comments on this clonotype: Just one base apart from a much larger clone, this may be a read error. CDR3 in DNA: TGTGCCAGCAGCTTTAGTACACGGACCTACGAGCAGTACTTC. Its protein product is CASSFSTRTYEQYF. This chain connects TRBV7-9 to TRBJ2-7; D is unclear. Germline lookup yields CDR1 SEHNR and CDR2 FQNEAQ (reference sequence). Trimming took off 3 bases at V and 2 bases at J, with 11 bases between the two ends. The CDR3 extends over 14 amino acids.

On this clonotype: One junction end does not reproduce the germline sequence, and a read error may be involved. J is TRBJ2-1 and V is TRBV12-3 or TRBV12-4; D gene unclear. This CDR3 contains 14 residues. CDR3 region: CASSPAGGFNEQLF. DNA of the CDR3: TGTGCCAGCAGTCCTGCTGGTGGCTTCAATGAGCAGCTCTTC.

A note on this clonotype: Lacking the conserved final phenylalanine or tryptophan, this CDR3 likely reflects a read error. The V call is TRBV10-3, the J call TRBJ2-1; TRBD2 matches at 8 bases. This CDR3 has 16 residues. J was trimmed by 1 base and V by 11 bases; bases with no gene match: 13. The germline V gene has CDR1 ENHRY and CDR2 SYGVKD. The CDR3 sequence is CAVTPCASGSYNEQFI. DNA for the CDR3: TGTGCCGTCACCCCGTGCGCTAGCGGGTCCTACAATGAGCAGTTCATC.

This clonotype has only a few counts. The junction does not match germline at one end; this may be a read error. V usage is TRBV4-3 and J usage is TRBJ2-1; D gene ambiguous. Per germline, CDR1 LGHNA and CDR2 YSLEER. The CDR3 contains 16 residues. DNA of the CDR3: TGCGCCAGCAGTCAAGATAGAGACACCCTATTCAATGAGCACTTCTTC. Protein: CASSQDRDTLFNEHFF.